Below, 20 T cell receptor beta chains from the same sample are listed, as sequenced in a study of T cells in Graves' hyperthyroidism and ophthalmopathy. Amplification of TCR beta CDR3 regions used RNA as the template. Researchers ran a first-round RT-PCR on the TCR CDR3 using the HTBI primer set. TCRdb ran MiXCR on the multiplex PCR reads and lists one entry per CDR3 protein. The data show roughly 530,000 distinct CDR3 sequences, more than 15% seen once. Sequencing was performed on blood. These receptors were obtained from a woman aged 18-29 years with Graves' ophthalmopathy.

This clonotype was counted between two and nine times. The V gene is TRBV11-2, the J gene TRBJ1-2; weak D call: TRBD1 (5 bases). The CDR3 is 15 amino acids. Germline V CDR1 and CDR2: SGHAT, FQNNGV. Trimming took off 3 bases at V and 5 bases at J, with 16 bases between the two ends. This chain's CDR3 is CASSFGHYEEYGYTF. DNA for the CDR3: TGTGCCAGCAGCTTCGGACACTATGAAGAGTATGGCTACACCTTC.

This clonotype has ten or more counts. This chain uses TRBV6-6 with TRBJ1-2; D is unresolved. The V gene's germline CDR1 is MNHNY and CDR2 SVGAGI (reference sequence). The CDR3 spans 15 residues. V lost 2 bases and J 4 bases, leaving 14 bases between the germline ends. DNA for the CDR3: TGTGCCAGCAGTTACCGGCGGGCGCTTGGCTATGGCTACACCTTC. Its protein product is CASSYRRALGYGYTF.

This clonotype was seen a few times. CDR3: CASSLRVPGHEAQETQYF. In DNA form, the CDR3 reads TGTGCCAGCAGCTTAAGAGTCCCGGGACACGAGGCTCAAGAGACCCAGTACTTC. The J gene is TRBJ2-5, the V gene TRBV7-3; D is perhaps TRBD1 (6 bases). The CDR3 spans 18 residues. Trimming took off 1 base at V and 2 bases at J, with 20 bases between the two ends. CDR1 is SGHTA, CDR2 FQGTGA, per germline.

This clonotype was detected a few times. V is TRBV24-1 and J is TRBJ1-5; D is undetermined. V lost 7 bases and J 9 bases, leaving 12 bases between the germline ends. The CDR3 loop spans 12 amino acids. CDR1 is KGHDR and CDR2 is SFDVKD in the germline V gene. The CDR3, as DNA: TGTGCCACCAGGGGCCTTCTAGGGCCCCAGCATTTT. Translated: CATRGLLGPQHF.

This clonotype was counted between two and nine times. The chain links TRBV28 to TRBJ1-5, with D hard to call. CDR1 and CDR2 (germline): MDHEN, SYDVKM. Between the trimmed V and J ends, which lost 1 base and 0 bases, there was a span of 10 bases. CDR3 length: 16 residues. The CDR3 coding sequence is TGTGCCAGCAGTTTATTTTCGGGCACTAGCAATCAGCCCCAGCATTTT. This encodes CASSLFSGTSNQPQHF.

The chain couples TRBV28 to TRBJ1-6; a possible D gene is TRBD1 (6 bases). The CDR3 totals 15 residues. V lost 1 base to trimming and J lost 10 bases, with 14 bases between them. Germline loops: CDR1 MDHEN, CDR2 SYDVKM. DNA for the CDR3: TGTGCCAGCAGTTTATCACAGGGCCGCTCCTCACCCCTCCACTTT. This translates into CASSLSQGRSSPLHF.

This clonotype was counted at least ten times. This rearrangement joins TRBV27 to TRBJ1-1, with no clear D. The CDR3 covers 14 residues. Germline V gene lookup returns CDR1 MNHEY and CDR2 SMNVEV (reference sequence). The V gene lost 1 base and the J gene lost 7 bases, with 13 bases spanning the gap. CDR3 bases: TGTGCCAGCAGTTTATATGCCCGGGGAGATGAAGCTTTCTTT. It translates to CASSLYARGDEAFF.

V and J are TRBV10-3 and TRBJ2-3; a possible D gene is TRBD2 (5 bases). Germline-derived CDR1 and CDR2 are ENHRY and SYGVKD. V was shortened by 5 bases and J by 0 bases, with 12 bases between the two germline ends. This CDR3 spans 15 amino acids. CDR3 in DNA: TGTGCCATCAGTCCGACTAACGTGAGCACAGATACGCAGTATTTT. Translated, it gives CAISPTNVSTDTQYF.

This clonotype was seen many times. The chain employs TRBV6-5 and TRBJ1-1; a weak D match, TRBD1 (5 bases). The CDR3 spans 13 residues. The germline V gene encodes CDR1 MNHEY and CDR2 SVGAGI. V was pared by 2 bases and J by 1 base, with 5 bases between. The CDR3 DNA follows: TGTGCCAGCAGTTACCAGGGGAACACTGAAGCTTTCTTT. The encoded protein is CASSYQGNTEAFF.

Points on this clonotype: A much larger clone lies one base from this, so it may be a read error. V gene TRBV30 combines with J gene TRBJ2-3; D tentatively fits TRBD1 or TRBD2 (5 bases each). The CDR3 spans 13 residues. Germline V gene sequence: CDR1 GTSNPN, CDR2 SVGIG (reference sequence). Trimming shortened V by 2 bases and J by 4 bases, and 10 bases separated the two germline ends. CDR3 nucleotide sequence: TGTGCCTGGAGTTACAGGAGGCCAGATACGCAGTATTTT. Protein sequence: CAWSYRRPDTQYF.

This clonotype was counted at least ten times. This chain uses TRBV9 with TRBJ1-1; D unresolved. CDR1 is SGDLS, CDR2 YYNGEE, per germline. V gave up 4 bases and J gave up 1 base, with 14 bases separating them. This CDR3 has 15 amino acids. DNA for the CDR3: TGTGCCAGCAGCCCCAGTGGAGGTTCGAACACTGAAGCTTTCTTT. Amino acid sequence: CASSPSGGSNTEAFF.

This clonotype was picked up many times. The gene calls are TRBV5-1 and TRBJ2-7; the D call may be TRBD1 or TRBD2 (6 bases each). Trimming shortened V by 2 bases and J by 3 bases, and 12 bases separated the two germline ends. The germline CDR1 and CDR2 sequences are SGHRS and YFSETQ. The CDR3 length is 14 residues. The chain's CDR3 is CASSLRGGIYEQYF. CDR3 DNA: TGCGCCAGCAGCTTAAGAGGGGGGATCTACGAGCAGTACTTC.

Written as DNA, the CDR3 is TGTGCCAGCAGCTTAGGGTGGGGGGATCGCGCCCAGCATTTT. It translates to CASSLGWGDRAQHF. The chain couples TRBV13 to TRBJ1-5, with D maybe TRBD1 (5 bases). Per germline, CDR1 PRHDT and CDR2 FYEKMQ (reference sequence). The CDR3 is made up of 14 amino acids. Trimming took off 0 bases at V and 11 bases at J, with 14 bases between the two ends.

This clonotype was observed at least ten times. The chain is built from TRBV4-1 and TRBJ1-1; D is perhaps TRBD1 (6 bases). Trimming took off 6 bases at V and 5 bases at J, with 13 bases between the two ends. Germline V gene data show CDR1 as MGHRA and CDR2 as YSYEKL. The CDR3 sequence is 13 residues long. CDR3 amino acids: CASSWGLGTEAFF. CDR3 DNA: TGCGCCAGCAGTTGGGGGCTGGGGACTGAAGCTTTCTTT.

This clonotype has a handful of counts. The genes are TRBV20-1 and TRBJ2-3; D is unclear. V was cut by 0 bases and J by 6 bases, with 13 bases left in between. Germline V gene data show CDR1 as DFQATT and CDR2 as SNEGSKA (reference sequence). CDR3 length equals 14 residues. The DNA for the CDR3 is TGCAGTGCTAGAGACCCCTTGCTAGAGGATACGCAGTATTTT. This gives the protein CSARDPLLEDTQYF.

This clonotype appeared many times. Here the CDR3 reads CASSLEALGGTEAFF. CDR3 sequence (DNA): TGCGCCAGCAGCTTGGAGGCGCTGGGGGGCACTGAAGCTTTCTTT. This chain connects TRBV5-1 to TRBJ1-1; the D gene is possibly TRBD1 (5 bases). CDR3 size: 15 residues. Trimming pared 0 bases from V and 4 bases from J, leaving 13 bases between. Looked up from germline, CDR1 is SGHRS and CDR2 is YFSETQ.

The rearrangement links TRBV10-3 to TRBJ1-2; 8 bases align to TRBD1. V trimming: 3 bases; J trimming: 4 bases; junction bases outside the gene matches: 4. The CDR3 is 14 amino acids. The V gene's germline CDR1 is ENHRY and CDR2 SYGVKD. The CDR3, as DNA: TGTGCCATCAGTGAAGGCAGGGGGCCCTATGGCTACACCTTC. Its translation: CAISEGRGPYGYTF.

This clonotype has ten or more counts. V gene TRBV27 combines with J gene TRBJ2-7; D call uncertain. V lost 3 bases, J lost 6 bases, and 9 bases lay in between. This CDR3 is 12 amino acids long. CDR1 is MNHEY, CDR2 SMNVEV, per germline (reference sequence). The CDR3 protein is CASSLDGLEQYF. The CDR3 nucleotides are TGTGCCAGCAGTTTGGATGGGCTCGAGCAGTACTTC.

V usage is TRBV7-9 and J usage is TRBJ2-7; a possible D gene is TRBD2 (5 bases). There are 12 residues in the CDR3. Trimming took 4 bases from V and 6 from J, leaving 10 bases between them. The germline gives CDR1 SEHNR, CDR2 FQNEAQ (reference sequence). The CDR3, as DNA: TGTGCCAGCAGCTACCCCGGAGGCGAGCAGTACTTC. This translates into CASSYPGGEQYF.

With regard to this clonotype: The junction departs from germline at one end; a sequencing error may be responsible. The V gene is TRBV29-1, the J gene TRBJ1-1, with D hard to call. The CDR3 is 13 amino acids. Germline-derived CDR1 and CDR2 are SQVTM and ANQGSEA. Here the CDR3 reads CSVAGGLNTGAFF. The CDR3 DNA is TGCAGCGTTGCGGGCGGCTTGAACACTGGAGCTTTCTTT.